Below are 8 T cell receptor beta chains sequenced from a single sample in a study of T cell responses to AZD1222 COVID-19 vaccine. Some clones are missing from TCRdb's copy, which holds only in-frame ones; the method was immunoSEQ multiplex PCR. The repertoire holds more than 95,000 clones, with roughly 90% as singletons. The specimen comprised peripheral blood, sampled on day 0 of AZD1222 vaccination. The source of these receptors is an adult in good health.

This chain joins TRBV10-3 and TRBJ1-6; 8 nucleotides align to TRBD1. Germline lookup yields CDR1 ENHRY and CDR2 SYGVKD. Trimming cost V 6 bases and J 10 bases; bases outside gene matches: 11. The CDR3 sequence is 15 residues long. Here the CDR3 reads CAISRGQEWGSPLHF. The CDR3, as DNA: TGTGCCATCAGCAGGGGACAGGAATGGGGCTCACCCCTCCACTTT.

J is TRBJ1-4 and V is TRBV30; D remains ambiguous. V was shortened by 1 base and J by 0 bases, with 12 bases between the two germline ends. Germline CDR1 GTSNPN, CDR2 SVGIG (reference sequence). The CDR3 consists of 16 residues. The CDR3 sequence is CAWSAWELATNEKLFF. CDR3 DNA sequence: TGTGCCTGGAGTGCCTGGGAACTTGCAACTAATGAAAAACTGTTTTTT.

The gene calls are TRBV7-8 and TRBJ1-2, with D unresolved. The germline gives CDR1 SGHVS, CDR2 FQNEAQ. The CDR3 has 15 residues. The ends were cut back, 0 bases at V and 4 bases at J, with 12 bases in the middle. The CDR3 region is CASSLAPERVYGYTF. Written as DNA, the CDR3 is TGTGCCAGCAGCTTAGCGCCAGAGAGAGTCTATGGCTACACCTTC.

The J gene is TRBJ1-2, the V gene TRBV5-1, with TRBD1 matching over 9 bases. The CDR3 runs 17 residues. Germline trimming cut 4 bases from V and 2 bases from J; bases unmatched to any gene: 12. Germline V gives CDR1 SGHRS, CDR2 YFSETQ. For the CDR3, the DNA is TGCGCCAGCAGCACCACCAGGACAGGGGCGTCAAACTATGGCTACACCTTC. The encoded protein is CASSTTRTGASNYGYTF.

The chain has TRBV7-2 and TRBJ2-7, with TRBD2 matching 12 bases. The CDR3 is made up of 15 amino acids. CDR1 is SGHTA and CDR2 is FQGNSA in the germline V gene. The V segment lost 3 bases and the J segment 4 bases; nucleotides outside the gene matches: 4. This CDR3 is CASSFQLAGGYEQYF. CDR3 DNA: TGTGCCAGCAGCTTTCAACTAGCGGGAGGTTACGAGCAGTACTTC.

The chain employs TRBV5-6 and TRBJ1-1, with D hard to call. From germline, CDR1 is SGHDT and CDR2 YYEEEE. The CDR3 sequence is 13 residues long. Trimming cost V 3 bases and J 0 bases, with 6 bases left between them. The CDR3 DNA follows: TGTGCCAGCAGCTGGGCCCTGAACACTGAAGCTTTCTTT. It codes for CASSWALNTEAFF.

V usage is TRBV6-6 and J usage is TRBJ2-1; no reliable D call. Germline-derived CDR1 and CDR2 are MNHNY and SVGAGI (reference sequence). The CDR3 is made up of 15 amino acids. Deletions cut 4 bases from V and 0 bases from J, with 10 bases between. CDR3 region: CASSWATSSYNEQFF. The CDR3 region has the DNA TGTGCCAGCAGTTGGGCCACGAGCTCCTACAATGAGCAGTTCTTC.

Note on this clone: Within the sample, other DNA sequences also encode this same CDR3. J is TRBJ1-1 and V is TRBV7-9; maybe TRBD1 (6 bases). The V gene lost 2 bases and the J gene lost 6 bases, with 13 bases spanning the gap. The CDR3 totals 14 residues. Germline CDR1 reads SEHNR; CDR2 reads FQNEAQ (reference sequence). CDR3 protein: CASSLKGGRAEAFF. Written as DNA, the CDR3 is TGTGCCAGCAGCTTAAAGGGGGGCCGGGCTGAAGCTTTCTTT.